This TCR beta chain was captured by sequencing in a study of cytomegalovirus exposure and HLA in healthy donors. 60 Vbeta and 13 Jbeta primers were used in PCR. Profiling relied on immunoSEQ multiplex PCR, and the TCRdb table lists in-frame clones only, not all of them. In the table there are fewer than 80,000 clones, roughly 85% of which are singletons. This TCR came from a man under 40 in good health and CMV-seronegative. Sequenced input: PBMCs.

For the CDR3, the DNA is TGTGCCTGGAGTGTACAGGGAACGATAGAGACCCAGTACTTC. It encodes CAWSVQGTIETQYF. The chain recombines TRBV30 with TRBJ2-5; a possible D gene is TRBD1 (6 bases). Germline lookup yields CDR1 GTSNPN and CDR2 SVGIG (reference sequence). The ends were cut back, 0 bases at V and 4 bases at J, with 12 bases in the middle. The CDR3 spans 14 residues.